The sequence of this TCR beta chain was determined in a study of T cells in Graves' hyperthyroidism and ophthalmopathy. Findings and limits, study-wide: Most thyroid-expanded clonotypes above 0.001 were also found in blood.

Trimming left V 5 bases short and J 2 bases short, with 13 bases between. This CDR3 is built from 15 residues. A Clinical Activity Score of at least 3, a NOSPECS grade of at least 4 and a duration under 3 months were recorded in the ophthalmopathy patients. Exclusion of a patient resulted from uncontrolled infection, other autoimmune disease, pregnancy or lactation. PBMCs were obtained from 9 to 10 ml fresh peripheral blood. With regard to this clonotype: The antigen is undetermined.

Amplified TCR beta CDR3 regions derived from RNA transcripts. The TCR CDR3 was amplified in a first-round RT-PCR using the HTBI primer set. Each CDR3 protein is one row after TCRdb ran MiXCR on the multiplex PCR reads. The sample includes hundreds of thousands of distinct CDR3 sequences, around 22% of them seen just once. Material for sequencing was blood. The chain couples TRBV12-3 or TRBV12-4 to TRBJ2-1; unclear D gene. This receptor was taken from a man aged 30 to 39 with Graves' ophthalmopathy. In nucleotides, the CDR3 is TGTGCCAGCAGTCCCCTGGCGGATACCTACAATGAGCAGTTCTTC. The encoded protein is CASSPLADTYNEQFF.